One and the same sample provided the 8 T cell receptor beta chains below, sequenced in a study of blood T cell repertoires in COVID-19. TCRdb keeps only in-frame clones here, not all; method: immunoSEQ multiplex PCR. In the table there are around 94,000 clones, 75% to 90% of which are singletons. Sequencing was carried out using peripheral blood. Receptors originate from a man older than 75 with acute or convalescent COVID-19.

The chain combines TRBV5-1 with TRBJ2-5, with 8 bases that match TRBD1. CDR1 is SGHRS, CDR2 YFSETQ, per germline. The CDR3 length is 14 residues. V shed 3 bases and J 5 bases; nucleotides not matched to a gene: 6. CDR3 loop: CASSSPGGAETQYF. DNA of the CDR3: TGCGCCAGCAGCTCCCCAGGGGGCGCGGAGACCCAGTACTTC.

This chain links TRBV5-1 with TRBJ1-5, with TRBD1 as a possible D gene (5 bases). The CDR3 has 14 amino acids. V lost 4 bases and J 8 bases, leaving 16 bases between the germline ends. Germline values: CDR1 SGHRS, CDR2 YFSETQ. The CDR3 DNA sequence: TGCGCCAGCAGCCCGTTCGGGGGAGAAGAGCCCCAGCATTTT. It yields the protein CASSPFGGEEPQHF. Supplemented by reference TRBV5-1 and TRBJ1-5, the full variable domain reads KAGVTQTPRYLIKTRGQQVTLSCSPISGHRSVSWYQQTPGQGLQFLFEYFSETQRNKGNFPGRFSGRQFSNSRSEMNVSTLELGDSALYLCASSPFGGEEPQHFGDGTRLSIL.

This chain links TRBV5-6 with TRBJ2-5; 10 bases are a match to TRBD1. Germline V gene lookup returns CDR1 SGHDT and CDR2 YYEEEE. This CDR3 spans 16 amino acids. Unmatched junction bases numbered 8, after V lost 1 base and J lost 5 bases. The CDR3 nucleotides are TGTGCCAGCAGCTTGTGGGGGGGACAGGGGCTGGAGACCCAGTACTTC. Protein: CASSLWGGQGLETQYF.

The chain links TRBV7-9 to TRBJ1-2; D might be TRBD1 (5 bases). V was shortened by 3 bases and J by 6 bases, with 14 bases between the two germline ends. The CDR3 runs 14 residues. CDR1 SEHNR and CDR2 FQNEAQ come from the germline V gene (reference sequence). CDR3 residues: CASSLILGAHGYTF. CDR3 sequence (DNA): TGTGCCAGCAGCTTGATATTAGGGGCGCATGGCTACACCTTC.

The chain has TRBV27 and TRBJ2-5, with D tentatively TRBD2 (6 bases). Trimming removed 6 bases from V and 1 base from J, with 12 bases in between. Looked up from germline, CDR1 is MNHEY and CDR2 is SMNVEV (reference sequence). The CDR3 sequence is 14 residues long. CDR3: CASSPRDFQETQYF. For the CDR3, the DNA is TGTGCCAGCAGCCCCCGGGACTTCCAAGAGACCCAGTACTTC.

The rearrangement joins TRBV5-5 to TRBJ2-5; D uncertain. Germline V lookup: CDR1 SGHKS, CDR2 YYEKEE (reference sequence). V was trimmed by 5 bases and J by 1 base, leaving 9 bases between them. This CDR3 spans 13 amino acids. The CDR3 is CASSYDTQETQYF. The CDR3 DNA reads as TGTGCCAGCAGTTATGACACCCAAGAGACCCAGTACTTC. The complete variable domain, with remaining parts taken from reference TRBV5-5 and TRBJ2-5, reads DAGVTQSPTHLIKTRGQQVTLRCSPISGHKSVSWYQQVLGQGPQFIFQYYEKEERGRGNFPDRFSARQFPNYSSELNVNALLLGDSALYLCASSYDTQETQYFGPGTRLLVL.

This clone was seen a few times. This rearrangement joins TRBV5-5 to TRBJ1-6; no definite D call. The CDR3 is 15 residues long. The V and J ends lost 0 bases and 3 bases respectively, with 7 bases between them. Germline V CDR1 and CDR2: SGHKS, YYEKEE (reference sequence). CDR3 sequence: CASSLDGFYNSPLHF. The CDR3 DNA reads TGTGCCAGCAGCTTGGACGGTTTCTATAATTCACCCCTCCACTTT.

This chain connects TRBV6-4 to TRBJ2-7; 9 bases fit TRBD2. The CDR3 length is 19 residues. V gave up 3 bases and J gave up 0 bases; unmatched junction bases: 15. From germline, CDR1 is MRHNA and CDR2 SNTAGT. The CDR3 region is CASSDPLAGLPYHSYEQYF. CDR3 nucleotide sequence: TGTGCCAGCAGTGATCCCCTAGCGGGGCTCCCATACCACTCCTACGAGCAGTACTTC.